This TCR beta chain appears in the sequencing data of a study of T cell responses to AZD1222 COVID-19 vaccine (dated by TCRdb to the early 2020s). Some background on the complete study: TCR sequencing covered 230 or so trial participants: 200 to 220 given two doses of AZD1222 and 26 given two doses of MenACWY control vaccine. Enrollment into the trials was organized by age into subgroups of 18-55, 56-69 and 70-plus years, and those subgroups contained approximately 160, 26 and 62 TCR-sequenced participants, respectively. Study-wide findings and limitations: Conclusions about previously exposed vaccinees are limited because only 6 or 7 AZD1222 recipients were SARS-CoV-2 seropositive at baseline. The 56-69-year group was small, and its depth increase did not reach significance, likely because of low power. CD4 TCRs associated with the vaccine covered the entire spike protein, and the dominant responses were in regions 160-218 and 743-854. No day 14 peak-response samples were available, so repertoires were characterized only after the peak T cell response. Most participants were white British and females outnumbered males, and the authors suggested that clonal diversity may have been underestimated. Reportedly, close to half of the unique spike-specific TCRs recognized epitopes lying outside the regions that are mutated in the B.1.351 and B.1.1.7 variants. After two AZD1222 doses, spike-specific TCR breadth and depth were significantly higher than at day 0 and than in MenACWY recipients.

Explained via the paper, the time point label denotes: baseline before first vaccination. Samples from vaccinated people were obtained from the UK trials COV001 and COV002, which included a single-blind randomized controlled phase 2/3 trial of AZD1222 (ChAdOx1 nCoV-19) in healthy adults. For TCRbeta chain sequencing, PBMC samples from trial participants were taken at day 0 and at day 28 after the second dose. As to this clone: There is no known antigen for this receptor.

The CDR3 regions of human TCRbeta chains were analyzed by immunosequencing. On the study's bioinformatics: TCRs in the repertoires were compared against a reference library of SARS-CoV-2-specific TCRs that had been generated with the MIRA antigen-specificity platform. Breadth meant the fraction of unique TCRs that were SARS-CoV-2-associated, whereas depth meant the fraction of total T cells that were SARS-CoV-2-associated. Using the MIRA data, each spike-specific TCR was assigned both to the spike region to which the TCR was reactive and to a CD4 or CD8 class. Log10-transformed breadth and depth values were compared by one-way ANOVA with Sidak's multiple comparisons tests. Here the immuneACCESS table is served through TCRdb, limited to in-frame sequences with V and J called. Missing clones are a known gap in these copies; in checked studies unresolved V genes cover under half, and the rest lacks a known reason. V and J calls and clone size follow that table, whereas D and trimming were derived from the DNA. The record for this sample contains over 130,000 clones. The top ten clones comprise about 2.2% of the sample.

V lost 0 bases and J lost 7 bases; the stretch between them is 15 bases long. Via the germline V gene, CDR1 is MNHNS and CDR2 SASEGT. There are 15 amino acids in the CDR3, from cysteine to phenylalanine inclusive. Only the CDR3 DNA is retained, 45 bases long and in frame from the first base. Sequenced input: peripheral blood. The rearrangement joined TRBV6-1 to TRBJ1-2; the D segment cannot be called with confidence. The TCR comes from an adult in good health. The nucleotide sequence is TGTGCCAGCAGTGAAGCGTACGGGGTGATGGGTGGCTACACCTTC. Translation gives CASSEAYGVMGGYTF.